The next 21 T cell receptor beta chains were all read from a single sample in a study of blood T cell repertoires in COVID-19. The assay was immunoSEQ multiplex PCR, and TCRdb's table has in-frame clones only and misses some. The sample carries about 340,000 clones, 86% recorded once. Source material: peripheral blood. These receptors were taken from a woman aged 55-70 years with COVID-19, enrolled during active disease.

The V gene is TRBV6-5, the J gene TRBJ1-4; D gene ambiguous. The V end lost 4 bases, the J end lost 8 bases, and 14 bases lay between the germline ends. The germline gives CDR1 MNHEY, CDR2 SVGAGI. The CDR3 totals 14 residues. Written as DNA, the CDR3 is TGTGCCAGCAGTTCCTCAGGAGCCGGGGAAAAACTGTTTTTT. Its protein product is CASSSSGAGEKLFF.

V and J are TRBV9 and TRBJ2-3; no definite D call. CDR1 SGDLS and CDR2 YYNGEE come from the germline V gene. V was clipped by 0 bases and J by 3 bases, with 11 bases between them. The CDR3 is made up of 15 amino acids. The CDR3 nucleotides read TGTGCCAGCAGCGTAGGTGGTAGCATTACAGATACGCAGTATTTT. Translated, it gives CASSVGGSITDTQYF.

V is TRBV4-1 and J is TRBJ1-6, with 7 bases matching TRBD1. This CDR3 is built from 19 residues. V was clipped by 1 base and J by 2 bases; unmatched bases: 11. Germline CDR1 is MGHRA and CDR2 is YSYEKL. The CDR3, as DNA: TGCGCCAGCAGCCAAGTTCAGGCAGGGGGTATGACCTATAATTCACCCCTCCACTTT. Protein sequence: CASSQVQAGGMTYNSPLHF.

CDR3 loop: CASSAREGEAFF. CDR3 DNA: TGTGCCAGTAGTGCCAGGGAGGGGGAAGCTTTCTTT. V gene TRBV19 combines with J gene TRBJ1-1; weak D call: TRBD1 (5 bases). In germline, CDR1 is LNHDA, CDR2 SQIVND (reference sequence). The CDR3 has 12 residues. V was cut by 5 bases and J by 8 bases, with 12 bases left in between.

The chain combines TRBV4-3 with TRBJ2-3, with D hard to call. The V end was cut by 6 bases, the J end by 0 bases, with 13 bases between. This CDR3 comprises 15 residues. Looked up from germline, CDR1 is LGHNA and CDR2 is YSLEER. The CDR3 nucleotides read TGCGCCAGCAGTCTGACTTTCACTAGCACAGATACGCAGTATTTT. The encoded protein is CASSLTFTSTDTQYF.

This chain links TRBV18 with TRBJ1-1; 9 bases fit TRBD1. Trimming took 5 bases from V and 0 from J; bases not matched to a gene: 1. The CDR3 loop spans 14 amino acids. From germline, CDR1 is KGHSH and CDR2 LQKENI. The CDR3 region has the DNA TGTGCCAGCTCAGGACAGGGGATGAACACTGAAGCTTTCTTT. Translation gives CASSGQGMNTEAFF.

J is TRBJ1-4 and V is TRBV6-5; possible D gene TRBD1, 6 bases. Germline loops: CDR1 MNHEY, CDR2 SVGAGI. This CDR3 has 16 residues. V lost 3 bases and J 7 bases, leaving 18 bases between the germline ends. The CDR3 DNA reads TGTGCCAGCAGTTATCTTGGGGGGGGCGCGCGTGAAAAACTGTTTTTT. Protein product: CASSYLGGGAREKLFF.

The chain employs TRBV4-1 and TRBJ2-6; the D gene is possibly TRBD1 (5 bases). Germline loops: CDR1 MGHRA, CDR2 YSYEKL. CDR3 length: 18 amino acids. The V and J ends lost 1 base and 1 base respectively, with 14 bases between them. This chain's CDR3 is CASSQGIARVSGANVLTF. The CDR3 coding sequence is TGCGCCAGCAGCCAAGGAATCGCCAGGGTTTCTGGGGCCAACGTCCTGACTTTC.

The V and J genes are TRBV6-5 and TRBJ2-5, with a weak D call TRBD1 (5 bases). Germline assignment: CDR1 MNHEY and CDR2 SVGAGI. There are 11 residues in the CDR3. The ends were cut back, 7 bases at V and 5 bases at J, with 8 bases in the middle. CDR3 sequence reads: CASKAGETQYF. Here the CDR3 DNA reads TGTGCCAGCAAAGCAGGGGAGACCCAGTACTTC.

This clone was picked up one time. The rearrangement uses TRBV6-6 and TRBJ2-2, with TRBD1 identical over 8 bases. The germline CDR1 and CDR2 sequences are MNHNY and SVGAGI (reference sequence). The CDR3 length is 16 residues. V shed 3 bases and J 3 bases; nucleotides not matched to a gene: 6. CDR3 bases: TGTGCCAGCAGTTATCCGGGACAGGCCTACACCGGGGAGCTGTTTTTT. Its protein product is CASSYPGQAYTGELFF.

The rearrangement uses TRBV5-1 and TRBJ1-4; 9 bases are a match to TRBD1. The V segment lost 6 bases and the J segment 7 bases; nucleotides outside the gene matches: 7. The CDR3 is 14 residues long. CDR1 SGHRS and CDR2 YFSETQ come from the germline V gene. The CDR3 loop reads CASINRGPSEKLFF. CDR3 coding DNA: TGCGCCAGCATCAACAGGGGGCCTAGTGAAAAACTGTTTTTT.

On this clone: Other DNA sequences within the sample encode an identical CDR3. Here the CDR3 DNA reads TGTGCCACCAGCAGGGCGGGGGGAGAGACCCAGTACTTC. This codes for CATSRAGGETQYF. This rearrangement joins TRBV15 to TRBJ2-5, with 8 bases identical to TRBD2. V lost 3 bases, J lost 4 bases, and 1 base stayed unmatched. This CDR3 spans 13 amino acids. Germline CDR1 LNHNV, CDR2 YYDKDF (reference sequence).

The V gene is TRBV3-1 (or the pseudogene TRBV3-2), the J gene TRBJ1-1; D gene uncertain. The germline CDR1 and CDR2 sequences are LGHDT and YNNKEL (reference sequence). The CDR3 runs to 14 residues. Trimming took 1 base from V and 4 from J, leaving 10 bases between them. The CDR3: CASSQAVSSTEAFF. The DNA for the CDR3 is TGTGCCAGCAGCCAAGCGGTCTCGAGCACTGAAGCTTTCTTT.

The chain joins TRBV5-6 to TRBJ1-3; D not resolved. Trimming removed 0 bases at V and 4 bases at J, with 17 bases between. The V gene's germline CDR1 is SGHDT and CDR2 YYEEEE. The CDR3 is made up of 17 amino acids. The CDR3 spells CASSLVGGREKGNTIYF. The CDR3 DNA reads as TGTGCCAGCAGCTTGGTAGGTGGGCGCGAGAAGGGAAACACCATATATTTT.

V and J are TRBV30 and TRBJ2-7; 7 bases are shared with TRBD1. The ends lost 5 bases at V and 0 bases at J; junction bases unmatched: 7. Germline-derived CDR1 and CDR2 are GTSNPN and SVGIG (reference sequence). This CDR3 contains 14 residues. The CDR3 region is CAWVVRDSSYEQYF. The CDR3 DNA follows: TGTGCCTGGGTCGTCCGGGACAGCTCCTACGAGCAGTACTTC.

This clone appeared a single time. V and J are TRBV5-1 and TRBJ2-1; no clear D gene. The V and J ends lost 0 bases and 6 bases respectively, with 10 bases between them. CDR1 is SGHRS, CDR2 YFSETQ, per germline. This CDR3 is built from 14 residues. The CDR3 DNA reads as TGCGCCAGCAGCTTGGGACTGGCATCCAATGAGCAGTTCTTC. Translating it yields CASSLGLASNEQFF.

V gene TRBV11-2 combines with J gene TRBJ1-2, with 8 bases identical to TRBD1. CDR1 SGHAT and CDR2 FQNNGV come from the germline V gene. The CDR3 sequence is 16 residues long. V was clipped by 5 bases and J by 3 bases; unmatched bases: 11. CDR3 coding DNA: TGTGCCAGCAGCCACCTGACAGGGGATAGTGACTATGGCTACACCTTC. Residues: CASSHLTGDSDYGYTF.

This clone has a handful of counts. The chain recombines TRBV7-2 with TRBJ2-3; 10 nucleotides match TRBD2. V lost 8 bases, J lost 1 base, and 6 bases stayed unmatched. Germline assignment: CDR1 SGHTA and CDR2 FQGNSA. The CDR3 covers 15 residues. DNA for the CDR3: TGTGCCAGCGACACCGGGACTAGCGGCACAGATACGCAGTATTTT. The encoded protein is CASDTGTSGTDTQYF.

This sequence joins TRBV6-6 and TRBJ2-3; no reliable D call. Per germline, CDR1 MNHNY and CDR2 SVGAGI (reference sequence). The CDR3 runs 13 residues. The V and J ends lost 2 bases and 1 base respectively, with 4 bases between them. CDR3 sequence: CASSYPGTDTQYF. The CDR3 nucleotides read TGTGCCAGCAGTTACCCTGGCACAGATACGCAGTATTTT.

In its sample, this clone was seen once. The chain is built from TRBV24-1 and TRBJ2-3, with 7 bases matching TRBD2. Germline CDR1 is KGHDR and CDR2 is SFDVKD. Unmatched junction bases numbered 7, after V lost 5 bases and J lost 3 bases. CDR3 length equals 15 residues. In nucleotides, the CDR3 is TGTGCCACCAGTGGGCGAGGCGGGGGAACAGATACGCAGTATTTT. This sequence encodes CATSGRGGGTDTQYF.

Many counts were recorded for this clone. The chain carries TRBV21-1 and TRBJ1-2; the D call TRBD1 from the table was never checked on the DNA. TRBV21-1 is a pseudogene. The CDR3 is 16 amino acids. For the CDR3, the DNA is TGTGCCAGCAGTCGCCTAGGGGGTGGGACAGTCTATGGCTACACCTTC. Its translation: CASSRLGGGTVYGYTF.